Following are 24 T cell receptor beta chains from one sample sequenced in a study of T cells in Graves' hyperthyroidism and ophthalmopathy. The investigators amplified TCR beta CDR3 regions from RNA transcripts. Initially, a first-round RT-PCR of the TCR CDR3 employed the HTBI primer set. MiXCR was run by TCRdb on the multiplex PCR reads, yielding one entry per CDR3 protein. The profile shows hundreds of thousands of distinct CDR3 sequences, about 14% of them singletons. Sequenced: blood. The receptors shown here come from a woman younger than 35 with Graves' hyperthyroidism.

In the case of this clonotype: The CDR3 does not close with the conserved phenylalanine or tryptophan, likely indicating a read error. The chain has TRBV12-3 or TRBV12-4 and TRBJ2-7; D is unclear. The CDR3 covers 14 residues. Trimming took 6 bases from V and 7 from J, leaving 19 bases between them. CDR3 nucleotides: TGTGCCAGCAGACCACCCTGGGCGTCCTTGGAGCAGTACCTC. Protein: CASRPPWASLEQYL.

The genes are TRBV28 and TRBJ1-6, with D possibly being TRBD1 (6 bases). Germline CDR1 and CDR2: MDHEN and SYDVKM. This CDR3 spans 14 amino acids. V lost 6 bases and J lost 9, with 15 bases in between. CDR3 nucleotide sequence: TGTGCCAGCAGCCCCGGGACATCGGGTTCACCCCTCCACTTT. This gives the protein CASSPGTSGSPLHF. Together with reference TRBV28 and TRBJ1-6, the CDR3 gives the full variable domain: DVKVTQSSRYLVKRTGEKVFLECVQDMDHENMFWYRQDPGLGLRLIYFSYDVKMKEKGDIPEGYSVSREKKERFSLILESASTNQTSMYLCASSPGTSGSPLHFGNGTRLTVT.

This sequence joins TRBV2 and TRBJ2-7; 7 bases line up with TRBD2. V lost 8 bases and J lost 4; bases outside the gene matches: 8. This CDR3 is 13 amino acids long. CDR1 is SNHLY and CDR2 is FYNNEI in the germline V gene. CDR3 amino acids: CASGREDLYEQYF. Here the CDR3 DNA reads TGTGCCAGCGGGAGGGAGGATTTATACGAGCAGTACTTC.

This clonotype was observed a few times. In DNA form, the CDR3 reads TGTGCCAGCAGTGAAGCGCGGGTATCTGGGGCCAACGTCCTGACTTTC. It yields the protein CASSEARVSGANVLTF. This chain connects TRBV2 to TRBJ2-6; tentative D call: TRBD2 (5 bases). This CDR3 region has 16 residues. Germline V gene data show CDR1 as SNHLY and CDR2 as FYNNEI. Trimming cost V 0 bases and J 1 base, with 7 bases left between them.

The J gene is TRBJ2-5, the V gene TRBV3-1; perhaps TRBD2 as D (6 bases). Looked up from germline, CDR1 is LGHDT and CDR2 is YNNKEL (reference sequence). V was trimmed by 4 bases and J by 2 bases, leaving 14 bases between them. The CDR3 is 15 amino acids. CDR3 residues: CASSPASEIQETQYF. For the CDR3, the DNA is TGTGCCAGCAGCCCGGCTAGCGAGATTCAAGAGACCCAGTACTTC.

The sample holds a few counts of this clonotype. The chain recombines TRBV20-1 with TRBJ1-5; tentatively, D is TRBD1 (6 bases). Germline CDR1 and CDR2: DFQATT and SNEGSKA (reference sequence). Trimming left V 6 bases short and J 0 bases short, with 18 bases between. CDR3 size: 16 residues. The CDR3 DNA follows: TGCAGTGCGAGCTCCCGGGACACATATAGCAATCAGCCCCAGCATTTT. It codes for CSASSRDTYSNQPQHF.

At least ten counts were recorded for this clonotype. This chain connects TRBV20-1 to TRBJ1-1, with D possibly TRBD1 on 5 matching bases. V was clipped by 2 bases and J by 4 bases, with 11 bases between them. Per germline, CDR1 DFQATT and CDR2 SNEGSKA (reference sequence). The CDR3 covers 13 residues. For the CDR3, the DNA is TGCAGTGCTAGAAGACGGAGGGGCACTGAAGCTTTCTTT. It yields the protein CSARRRRGTEAFF.

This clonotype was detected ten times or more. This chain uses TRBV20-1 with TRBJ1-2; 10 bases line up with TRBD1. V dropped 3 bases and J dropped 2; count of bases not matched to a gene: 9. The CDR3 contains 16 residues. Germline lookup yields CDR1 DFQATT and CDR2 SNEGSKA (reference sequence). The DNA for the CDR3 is TGCAGTGCTAGGCCCTCCGGGACAGGGGACAACTATGGCTACACCTTC. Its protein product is CSARPSGTGDNYGYTF.

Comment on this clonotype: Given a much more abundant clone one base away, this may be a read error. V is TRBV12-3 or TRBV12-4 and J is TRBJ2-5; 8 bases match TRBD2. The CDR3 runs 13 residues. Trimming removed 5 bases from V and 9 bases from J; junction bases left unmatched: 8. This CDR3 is CASSQRGLEAQYF. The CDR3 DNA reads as TGTGCCAGCAGTCAGCGGGGGCTGGAGGCCCAGTACTTC.

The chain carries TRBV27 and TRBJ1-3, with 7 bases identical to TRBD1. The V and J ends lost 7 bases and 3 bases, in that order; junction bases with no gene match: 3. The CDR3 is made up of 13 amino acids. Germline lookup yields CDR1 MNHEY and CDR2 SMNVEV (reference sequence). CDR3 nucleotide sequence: TGTGCCAGCAAGGGGGCAGGTGGAAACACCATATATTTT. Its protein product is CASKGAGGNTIYF.

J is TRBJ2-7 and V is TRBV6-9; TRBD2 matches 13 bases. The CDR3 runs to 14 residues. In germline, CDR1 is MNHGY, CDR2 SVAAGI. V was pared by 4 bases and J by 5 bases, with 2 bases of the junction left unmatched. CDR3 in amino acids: CASSWTSGRDEQYF. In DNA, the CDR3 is TGTGCCAGCAGTTGGACTAGCGGGAGAGACGAGCAGTACTTC.

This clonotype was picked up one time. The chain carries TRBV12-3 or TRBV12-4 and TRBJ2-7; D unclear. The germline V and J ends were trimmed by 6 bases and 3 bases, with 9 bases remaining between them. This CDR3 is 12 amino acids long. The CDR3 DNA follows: TGTGCCAGCAGCATCACTTACTACGAGCAGTACTTC. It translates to CASSITYYEQYF.

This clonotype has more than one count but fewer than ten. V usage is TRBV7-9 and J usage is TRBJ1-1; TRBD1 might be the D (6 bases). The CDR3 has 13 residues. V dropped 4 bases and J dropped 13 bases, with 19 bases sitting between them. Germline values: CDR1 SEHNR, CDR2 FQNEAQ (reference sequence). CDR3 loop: CASSSSQGPKIFF. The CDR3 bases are TGTGCCAGCAGCTCTTCACAGGGCCCCAAAATTTTCTTT.

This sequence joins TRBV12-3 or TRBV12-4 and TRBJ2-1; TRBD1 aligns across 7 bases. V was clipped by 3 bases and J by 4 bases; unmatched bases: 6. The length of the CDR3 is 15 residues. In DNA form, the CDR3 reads TGTGCCAGCAGTTTGTCGTGGACAGGATACAATGAGCAGTTCTTC. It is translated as CASSLSWTGYNEQFF.

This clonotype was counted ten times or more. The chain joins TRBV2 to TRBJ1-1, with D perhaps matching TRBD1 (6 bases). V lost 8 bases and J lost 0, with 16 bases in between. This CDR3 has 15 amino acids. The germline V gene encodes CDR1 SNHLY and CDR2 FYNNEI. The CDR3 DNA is TGTGCCAGCGACATCCAGGGGCAGGTGAACACTGAAGCTTTCTTT. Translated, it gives CASDIQGQVNTEAFF.

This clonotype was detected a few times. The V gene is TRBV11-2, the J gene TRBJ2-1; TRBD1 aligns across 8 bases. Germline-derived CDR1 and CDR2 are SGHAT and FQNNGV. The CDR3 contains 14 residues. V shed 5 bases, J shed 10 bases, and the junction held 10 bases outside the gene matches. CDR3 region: CASSLRQGSDEQFF. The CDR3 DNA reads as TGTGCCAGCAGCCTAAGACAGGGGTCCGACGAGCAGTTCTTC.

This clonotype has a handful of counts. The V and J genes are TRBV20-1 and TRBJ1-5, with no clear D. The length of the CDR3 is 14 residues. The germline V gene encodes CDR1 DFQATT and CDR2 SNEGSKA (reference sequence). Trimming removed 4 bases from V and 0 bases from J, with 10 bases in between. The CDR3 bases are TGCAGTGCTACCCCCAGACATAGCAATCAGCCCCAGCATTTT. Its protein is CSATPRHSNQPQHF.

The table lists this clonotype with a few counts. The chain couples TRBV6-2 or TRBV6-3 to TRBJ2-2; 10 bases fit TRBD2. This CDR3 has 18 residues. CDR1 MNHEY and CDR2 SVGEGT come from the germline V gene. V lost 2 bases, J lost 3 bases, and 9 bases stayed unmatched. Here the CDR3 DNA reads TGTGCCAGCAGTTACCGGCTAGCGGGAGTCGAGGACACCGGGGAGCTGTTTTTT. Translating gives CASSYRLAGVEDTGELFF.

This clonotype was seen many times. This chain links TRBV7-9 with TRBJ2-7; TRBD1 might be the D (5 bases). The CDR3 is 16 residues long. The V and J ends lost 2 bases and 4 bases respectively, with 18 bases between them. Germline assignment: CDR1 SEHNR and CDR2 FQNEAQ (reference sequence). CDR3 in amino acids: CASSLTPDITLYEQYF. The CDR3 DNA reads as TGTGCCAGCAGCTTAACGCCGGACATTACTTTATACGAGCAGTACTTC.

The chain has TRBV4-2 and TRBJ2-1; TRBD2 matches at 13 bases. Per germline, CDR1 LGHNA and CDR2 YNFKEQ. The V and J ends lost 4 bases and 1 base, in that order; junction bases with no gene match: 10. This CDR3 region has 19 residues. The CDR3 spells CASSPQQLAGGPSYNEQFF. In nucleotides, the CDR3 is TGTGCCAGCAGCCCCCAGCAACTAGCGGGAGGGCCATCCTACAATGAGCAGTTCTTC.

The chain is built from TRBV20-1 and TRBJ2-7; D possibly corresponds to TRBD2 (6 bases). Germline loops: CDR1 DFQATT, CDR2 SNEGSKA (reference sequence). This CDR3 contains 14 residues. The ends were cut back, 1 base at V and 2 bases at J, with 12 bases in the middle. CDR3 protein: CSARAGETAYEQYF. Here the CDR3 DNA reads TGCAGTGCTAGAGCGGGAGAGACAGCCTACGAGCAGTACTTC.

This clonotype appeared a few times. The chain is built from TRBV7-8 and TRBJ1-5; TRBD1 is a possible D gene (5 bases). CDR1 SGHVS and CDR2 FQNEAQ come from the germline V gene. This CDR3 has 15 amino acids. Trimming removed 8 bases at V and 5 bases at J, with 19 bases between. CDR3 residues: CASGVLTGTHQPQHF. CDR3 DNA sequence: TGTGCCAGCGGGGTCCTTACGGGGACCCATCAGCCCCAGCATTTT. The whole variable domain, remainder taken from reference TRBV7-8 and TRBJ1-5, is GAGVSQSPRYKVAKRGQDVALRCDPISGHVSLFWYQQALGQGPEFLTYFQNEAQLDKSGLPSDRFFAERPEGSVSTLKIQRTQQEDSAVYLCASGVLTGTHQPQHFGDGTRLSIL.

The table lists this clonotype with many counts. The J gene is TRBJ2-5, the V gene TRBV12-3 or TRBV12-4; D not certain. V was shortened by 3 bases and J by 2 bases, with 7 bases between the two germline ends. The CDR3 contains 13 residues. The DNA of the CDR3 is TGTGCCAGCAGTTTTTCCCATCAAGAGACCCAGTACTTC. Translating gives CASSFSHQETQYF.

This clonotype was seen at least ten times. CDR3 in DNA: TGTGCCTGGAGGGGACCGGGACCCAGTATGAGGAATGAGCAGTTCTTC. As protein: CAWRGPGPSMRNEQFF. The chain joins TRBV30 to TRBJ2-1; D may match TRBD1 or TRBD2 (5 bases each). CDR1 and CDR2 (germline): GTSNPN, SVGIG (reference sequence). V lost 3 bases and J 7 bases, leaving 22 bases between the germline ends. The CDR3 totals 16 residues.